The next 23 T cell receptor beta chains were all read from a single sample in a study of cytomegalovirus exposure and HLA in healthy donors. The PCR was carried out with 60 Vbeta primers and 13 Jbeta primers. Sequencing was performed with immunoSEQ multiplex PCR; in TCRdb, only in-frame clones are kept and a portion is missing. The profile shows about 190,000 clones, over 80% of them singletons. The material sequenced was PBMCs. The receptors come from a man aged 35 to 55 in good health and CMV-seropositive.

On this clone: This same CDR3 is encoded by further DNA sequences in the sample. This chain uses TRBV5-1 with TRBJ2-7; the D gene is possibly TRBD1 (6 bases). Germline CDR1 reads SGHRS; CDR2 reads YFSETQ. Trimming removed 2 bases from V and 0 bases from J, with 9 bases in between. CDR3 length equals 14 residues. CDR3 bases: TGCGCCAGCAGCTTTGGGGGCCGCTCCTACGAGCAGTACTTC. It encodes CASSFGGRSYEQYF. Using reference TRBV5-1 and TRBJ2-7 for the parts outside the CDR3, the full variable domain is KAGVTQTPRYLIKTRGQQVTLSCSPISGHRSVSWYQQTPGQGLQFLFEYFSETQRNKGNFPGRFSGRQFSNSRSEMNVSTLELGDSALYLCASSFGGRSYEQYFGPGTRLTVT.

On this clone itself: Other DNA sequences within the sample encode an identical CDR3. The gene calls are TRBV6-5 and TRBJ1-6; 9 bases are shared with TRBD1. Germline CDR1 is MNHEY and CDR2 is SVGAGI. CDR3 length: 13 residues. Losses at the gene ends were 5 bases for V and 14 bases for J; bases not matched to a gene: 7. CDR3 region: CASSDRGQGTLHF. The CDR3 coding sequence is TGTGCCAGCAGTGACCGGGGACAGGGAACCCTCCACTTT.

The chain is built from TRBV5-8 and TRBJ1-5; no firm D call. Germline lookup yields CDR1 SGHTS and CDR2 YDEGEE. The ends were cut back, 0 bases at V and 5 bases at J, with 12 bases in the middle. The CDR3 runs 15 residues. CDR3 sequence reads: CASSLDGSRDQPQHF. DNA for the CDR3: TGTGCCAGCAGCTTGGACGGGAGTAGAGATCAGCCCCAGCATTTT.

The chain recombines TRBV27 with TRBJ1-1, with D unclear. Germline V gene lookup returns CDR1 MNHEY and CDR2 SMNVEV (reference sequence). CDR3 length: 16 residues. Deletions cut 2 bases from V and 0 bases from J, with 13 bases between. The chain's CDR3 is CASSLVRAIMNTEAFF. The DNA for the CDR3 is TGTGCCAGCAGTTTAGTGAGAGCAATCATGAACACTGAAGCTTTCTTT.

This clone was found a few times. The chain joins TRBV19 to TRBJ1-5; 8 bases match TRBD1. Germline loops: CDR1 LNHDA, CDR2 SQIVND (reference sequence). This CDR3 region has 14 residues. V lost 4 bases to trimming and J lost 4 bases; unmatched junction nucleotides: 3. Here the CDR3 reads CASSNRGGNQPQHF. The CDR3 region has the DNA TGTGCCAGTAGTAACAGGGGGGGGAATCAGCCCCAGCATTTT.

This clone was observed a handful of times. V and J are TRBV10-3 and TRBJ1-3; D gene unclear. Trimming took 6 bases from V and 2 from J, leaving 5 bases between them. The CDR3 is made up of 12 amino acids. CDR1 is ENHRY, CDR2 SYGVKD, per germline. The CDR3 loop reads CAIRAAGNTIYF. CDR3 bases: TGTGCCATCAGGGCCGCTGGAAACACCATATATTTT.

The V gene is TRBV6-6, the J gene TRBJ2-7, with 10 bases fitting TRBD2. The CDR3 sequence is 14 residues long. Per germline, CDR1 MNHNY and CDR2 SVGAGI (reference sequence). J was trimmed by 1 base and V by 5 bases; bases with no gene match: 2. For the CDR3, the DNA is TGTGCCAGCAGTGGGACTAGCGTTTCCTACGAGCAGTACTTC. Protein sequence: CASSGTSVSYEQYF.

The J gene is TRBJ2-5, the V gene TRBV4-2, with D tentatively TRBD1 (6 bases). Trimming shortened V by 0 bases and J by 4 bases, and 9 bases separated the two germline ends. Germline-derived CDR1 and CDR2 are LGHNA and YNFKEQ. The CDR3 has 14 residues. Here the CDR3 DNA reads TGTGCCAGCAGCCAAGAGGGGGCAGGAGAGACCCAGTACTTC. Encoded protein: CASSQEGAGETQYF.

There are a few counts of this clone. The CDR3 DNA is TGTGCCAGCAGTTTCAGGGGCCCTAGCACAGATACGCAGTATTTT. Translation: CASSFRGPSTDTQYF. The chain is built from TRBV27 and TRBJ2-3; D is possibly TRBD1 (6 bases). The CDR3 sequence is 15 residues long. CDR1 MNHEY and CDR2 SMNVEV come from the germline V gene (reference sequence). V shed 3 bases and J shed 0 bases, with 10 bases lying between them.

The rearrangement joins TRBV7-9 to TRBJ1-3; TRBD1 might be the D (5 bases). CDR1 is SEHNR and CDR2 is FQNEAQ in the germline V gene (reference sequence). The CDR3 is made up of 16 amino acids. V lost 4 bases to trimming and J lost 4 bases, with 17 bases between them. The CDR3 nucleotides are TGTGCCAGCAGCTCGAGGCAGGGATCACACGGAAACACCATATATTTT. Encoded protein: CASSSRQGSHGNTIYF.

This rearrangement joins TRBV19 to TRBJ2-6; 11 nucleotides match TRBD1. This CDR3 contains 17 residues. Germline-derived CDR1 and CDR2 are LNHDA and SQIVND (reference sequence). The trim removed 4 bases at V and 2 bases at J, leaving 4 bases unmatched. CDR3 loop: CASSTRDRGTGANVLTF. The CDR3 DNA follows: TGTGCCAGTAGTACCCGGGACAGGGGGACTGGGGCCAACGTCCTGACTTTC.

This clone was counted once. The V gene is TRBV4-3, the J gene TRBJ2-3; the match to TRBD2 covers 11 bases. Losses at the gene ends were 0 bases for V and 2 bases for J; bases not matched to a gene: 7. Germline assignment: CDR1 LGHNA and CDR2 YSLEER. The CDR3 is 18 amino acids. In nucleotides, the CDR3 is TGCGCCAGCAGCCAAGAGTTAGGGACTAGCGGTTACACAGATACGCAGTATTTT. Protein: CASSQELGTSGYTDTQYF.

The gene calls are TRBV21-1 and TRBJ1-1. TRBV21-1 corresponds to a pseudogene. The CDR3 loop spans 15 amino acids. Here the CDR3 reads CASSNLEGVGTEAFF. The CDR3 DNA follows: TGTGCCAGCAGCAACTTGGAGGGCGTAGGCACTGAAGCTTTCTTT.

The chain combines TRBV6-1 with TRBJ1-4, with unresolved D. The length of the CDR3 is 14 residues. In germline, CDR1 is MNHNS, CDR2 SASEGT. The V end was cut by 6 bases, the J end by 11 bases, with 19 bases between. The CDR3 DNA reads TGTGCCAGCAGGGAGTCCGGGGTTCTGGGGAAACTGTTTTTT. Encoded protein: CASRESGVLGKLFF.

The chain uses TRBV11-2 and TRBJ2-7; 8 nucleotides match TRBD1. The germline V gene encodes CDR1 SGHAT and CDR2 FQNNGV. V trimming: 0 bases; J trimming: 2 bases; junction bases outside the gene matches: 3. This CDR3 is 15 amino acids long. The CDR3 nucleotides are TGTGCCAGCAGCTTAGAGGACAGGGCTACCTACGAGCAGTACTTC. It translates to CASSLEDRATYEQYF.

The rearrangement uses TRBV7-3 and TRBJ2-3, with TRBD1 matching 7 bases. J was trimmed by 5 bases and V by 6 bases; bases with no gene match: 2. Germline CDR1 SGHTA, CDR2 FQGTGA. CDR3 length: 12 amino acids. CDR3 protein: CASSRQGDTQYF. For the CDR3, the DNA is TGTGCCAGCAGTCGACAGGGAGATACGCAGTATTTT.

The chain carries TRBV18 and TRBJ2-5, with 7 nucleotides matching TRBD2. CDR1 is KGHSH, CDR2 LQKENI, per germline. The CDR3 extends over 15 amino acids. V was clipped by 4 bases and J by 2 bases; unmatched bases: 7. CDR3 amino acids: CASSLATSIQETQYF. Written as DNA, the CDR3 is TGTGCCAGCTCACTCGCGACTAGCATTCAAGAGACCCAGTACTTC.

The CDR3 sequence is CASKGPGRIETQYF. DNA for the CDR3: TGTGCCAGCAAAGGCCCAGGAAGAATAGAGACCCAGTACTTC. The J gene is TRBJ2-5, the V gene TRBV6-1; D is uncertain. Germline CDR1 MNHNS, CDR2 SASEGT. This CDR3 is 14 amino acids long. The ends were cut back, 7 bases at V and 4 bases at J, with 16 bases in the middle.

This sequence joins TRBV2 and TRBJ2-5; no firm D call. The CDR3 spans 13 residues. V was pared by 7 bases and J by 0 bases, with 9 bases between. Germline lookup yields CDR1 SNHLY and CDR2 FYNNEI. The CDR3 is CASKVTDQETQYF. The CDR3 DNA follows: TGTGCCAGCAAGGTCACAGACCAAGAGACCCAGTACTTC.

The chain joins TRBV7-9 to TRBJ1-6; D ambiguous. V lost 1 base and J lost 7, with 8 bases in between. CDR1 and CDR2 (germline): SEHNR, FQNEAQ (reference sequence). There are 14 residues in the CDR3. This CDR3 reads CASSLETENSPLHF. In DNA, the CDR3 is TGTGCCAGCAGCTTAGAAACCGAGAATTCACCCCTCCACTTT.

The chain couples TRBV18 to TRBJ2-7, with D possibly TRBD1 on 6 matching bases. Germline assignment: CDR1 KGHSH and CDR2 LQKENI. This CDR3 has 17 amino acids. Between the trimmed V and J ends, which lost 2 bases and 3 bases, there was a span of 20 bases. CDR3 residues: CASSPTVRTDRSYEQYF. CDR3 bases: TGTGCCAGCTCACCAACGGTCCGGACTGACAGGAGCTACGAGCAGTACTTC.

The chain combines TRBV5-6 with TRBJ1-1; D might be TRBD1 (6 bases). The V gene lost 0 bases and the J gene lost 0 bases, with 12 bases spanning the gap. Germline CDR1 and CDR2: SGHDT and YYEEEE. This CDR3 spans 16 amino acids. CDR3: CASSLASGALNTEAFF. For the CDR3, the DNA is TGTGCCAGCAGCTTGGCCTCAGGGGCCTTGAACACTGAAGCTTTCTTT.

This clone was counted once. This chain links TRBV11-3 with TRBJ1-2, with D perhaps matching TRBD1 (5 bases). There are 12 residues in the CDR3. CDR1 is SGHNT, CDR2 YENEEA, per germline. V shed 8 bases and J shed 11 bases, with 18 bases lying between them. The chain's CDR3 is CASRFPRGSYTF. CDR3 coding DNA: TGTGCCAGCCGATTCCCACGGGGGAGTTACACCTTC.